A selection of T cell receptor beta chains follows, all from one sample in a study of CD8+ T cells in alopecia areata. Here immunoSEQ multiplex PCR was the method, and the copy in TCRdb shows in-frame clones only, minus some. The sample has about 210,000 clones, under 70% seen once. The sample was CD4+ T cells sorted from blood, taken at week 44, from a patient treated with tofacitinib. The receptors here all came from a human donor with alopecia areata. Each CDR3 is given with its conserved first and last residue. The D gene is left open where the match is weak. Size tells how often a clone was seen (once, few, many) or the class of an expanded clone, and some rows leave it out.

v_gene	j_gene	abundance	d_gene	CDR3nt	CDR3aa
TRBV2	TRBJ2-3	-	-	TGTGCCAGCAGTCCTTTTAGTGGGGACGCAGATACGCAGTATTTT	CASSPFSGDADTQYF
TRBV5-6	TRBJ1-5	-	-	TGTGCCAGCAGCGTGTTCGGTAGCAATCAGCCCCAGCATTTT	CASSVFGSNQPQHF
TRBV5-6	TRBJ1-2	-	-	TGTGCCAGCAGCTTGGTAGGCAGACCTAACTATGGCTACACCTTC	CASSLVGRPNYGYTF
TRBV29-1	TRBJ1-4	-	-	TGCAGCGTCGTGGGGGGGGGACTGACTAATGAAAAACTGTTTTTT	CSVVGGGLTNEKLFF
TRBV9	TRBJ2-7	-	-	TGTGCCAGCAGCCCCTCGGGGAGCTACGAGCAGTACTTC	CASSPSGSYEQYF
TRBV30	TRBJ1-2	-	-	TGTGCCTGGAGTCTGGGACCGTATGGCTACACCTTC	CAWSLGPYGYTF
TRBV13	TRBJ2-5	-	TRBD1	TGTGCCAGCAGCTTTAAGGGGGCAGGAGAGACCCAGTACTTC	CASSFKGAGETQYF
TRBV4-1	TRBJ1-1	few	-	TGCGCCAGCAGCCAAGTTGGGCGGGGAGGGCCGAACACTGAAGCTTTCTTT	CASSQVGRGGPNTEAFF
TRBV30	TRBJ1-2	-	-	TGTGCCTGGAGCGCGAAAGGGGACTATGGCTACACCTTC	CAWSAKGDYGYTF
TRBV30	TRBJ1-5	-	-	TGTGCCTGGAGTGGGGCAGACTATCAGCCCCAGCATTTT	CAWSGADYQPQHF
TRBV7-2	TRBJ2-3	many	TRBD1	TGTGCCAGCCGATGGACAGGGAGCACAGATACGCAGTATTTT	CASRWTGSTDTQYF
TRBV2	TRBJ1-1	-	-	TGTGCCAGCAGTGAAGTGGGCCAGGGCGGGATGACTTTCTTT	CASSEVGQGGMTFF
TRBV7-3	TRBJ1-1	few	TRBD1	TGTGCCAGCAGCTTAGAAGGGACAGTGAACACTGAAGCTTTCTTT	CASSLEGTVNTEAFF
TRBV29-1	TRBJ2-2	-	-	TGCAGCGTTGTCACAGTATCGAACACCGGGGAGCTGTTTTTT	CSVVTVSNTGELFF
TRBV2	TRBJ2-7	-	TRBD1	TGTGCCAGCAGTGAAGCCTCTTTTACGGGACAGGGTACCGACGAGCAGTACTTC	CASSEASFTGQGTDEQYF
TRBV6-5	TRBJ2-1	-	-	TGTGCCACACAGGGAATGAACAAGTACAATGAGCAGTTCTTC	CATQGMNKYNEQFF
TRBV29-1	TRBJ2-2	-	-	TGCAGCGTAGGGGGGAGATCTAACACCGGGGAGCTGTTTTTT	CSVGGRSNTGELFF
TRBV9	TRBJ1-1	-	TRBD1	TGTGCCAGCTCACAGGGGCAGGGAACTGAAGCTTTCTTT	CASSQGQGTEAFF
TRBV29-1	TRBJ2-3	-	-	TGCAGCGTTGCCAGTCTCCCCCCCACAGATACGCAGTATTTT	CSVASLPPTDTQYF
TRBV29-1	TRBJ2-7	-	-	TGCAGCGTTGAAGGGCAGTCCTACGAGCAGTACTTC	CSVEGQSYEQYF
TRBV7-9	TRBJ2-3	-	TRBD2	TGTGCCAGCAGCTTAAACGGGGGGGCCTCAGATACGCAGTATTTT	CASSLNGGASDTQYF
TRBV29-1	TRBJ1-2	-	-	TGCAGCGTTGTTGAGCCAAATACCTATGGCTACACCTTC	CSVVEPNTYGYTF
TRBV6-1	TRBJ1-5	-	-	TGTGCCAGCAGGCCCGGTCAGATCAATCAGCCCCAGCATTTT	CASRPGQINQPQHF
TRBV29-1	TRBJ2-3	-	-	TGCAGCGTTGAAGAACTTACAGATACGCAGTATTTT	CSVEELTDTQYF
TRBV11-1	TRBJ1-1	-	-	TGTGCCAGCAGCCTTACTGGGGACACTGAAGCTTTCTTT	CASSLTGDTEAFF
TRBV27	TRBJ1-6	-	-	TGTGCCAGCAGTTTATGGGGGACGGGGAATAATTCACCCCTCCACTTT	CASSLWGTGNNSPLHF
TRBV10-3	TRBJ2-7	-	TRBD2	TGTGCCATCAGTGAGTTGCCGGGACTAGCGGGGGGCCTAAACTCCTACGAGCAGTACTTC	CAISELPGLAGGLNSYEQYF
TRBV2	TRBJ2-4	-	TRBD1	TGTGCCAGCAGTGAAGACAGGGGGCGCCCCAAAAACATTCAGTACTTC	CASSEDRGRPKNIQYF
TRBV7-6	TRBJ2-1	-	TRBD2	TGTGCCAGCAGCTCTAATAGCGGGGGGTATAATGAGCAGTTCTTC	CASSSNSGGYNEQFF
TRBV27	TRBJ2-7	-	TRBD2	TGTGCCAGCAGTCGGACTAGTCCAGTCAACGAGCAGTACTTC	CASSRTSPVNEQYF
TRBV29-1	TRBJ2-5	-	TRBD1	TGCAGCGGCGACTCCCGGGACAGGGGTGTCGAGACCCAGTACTTC	CSGDSRDRGVETQYF
TRBV29-1	TRBJ1-4	-	TRBD1	TGCAGCGGAAACAGGGGGCGAGGGGAAAAACTGTTTTTT	CSGNRGRGEKLFF
TRBV6-6	TRBJ1-1	-	TRBD1	TGTGCCAGCAAACCTTGGGACAGTTCGGCTGCTTTCTTT	CASKPWDSSAAFF
TRBV28	TRBJ2-1	few	TRBD2	TGTGCCAGCAGTTCTCAAGCGGGGGGCCTTTACAATGAGCAGTTCTTC	CASSSQAGGLYNEQFF
TRBV30	TRBJ1-1	-	-	TGTGCCTGGAGTGTATTAGTGGGGGCGAACACTGAAGCTTTCTTT	CAWSVLVGANTEAFF
TRBV25-1	TRBJ1-2	-	TRBD1	TGTGCCAGCAGTGAATTTGGGACAGACTATGGCTACACCTTC	CASSEFGTDYGYTF
TRBV15	TRBJ2-1	-	TRBD2	TGTGCCACCAGCCGACCTAGCGGGCTTATAAAGAATGAGCAGTTCTTC	CATSRPSGLIKNEQFF
TRBV10-3	TRBJ1-3	few	-	TGTGCCATCAGTGCGCAGACAGGCTCTGGAAACACCATATATTTT	CAISAQTGSGNTIYF
TRBV15	TRBJ1-1	-	-	TGTGCCACCAGCAGCACAGGGACGGCTTTCTTT	CATSSTGTAFF
TRBV4-1	TRBJ1-6	-	-	TGCGCCAGCAGCGGCTTCGGCTGGACGGAAAATAATTCACCCCTCCACTTT	CASSGFGWTENNSPLHF
TRBV4-1	TRBJ2-2	-	-	TGCGCCAGCAGCCAAGACTATCCACCGATTAACACCGGGGAGCTGTTTTTT	CASSQDYPPINTGELFF
TRBV29-1	TRBJ2-1	few	TRBD1	TGCAGCGTTGAGAGGATCGGGACAGGGTCTTACAATGAGCAGTTCTTC	CSVERIGTGSYNEQFF
TRBV30	TRBJ1-1	once	-	TGTGCCTGGAGTGTACGACAGGCCAATGAAGCTTTCTTT	CAWSVRQANEAFF
TRBV29-1	TRBJ2-1	-	-	TGCAGCGTTGAACACTGGGGGCGGGACATGGGTGAGCAGTTCTTC	CSVEHWGRDMGEQFF
TRBV27	TRBJ1-1	-	-	TGTGCCAGCAGAGGTTGGGTGGAGAATAAAGCTTTCTTT	CASRGWVENKAFF
TRBV27	TRBJ1-5	few	-	TGTGCCAGCAGTTTAAATTGGGATCAGCCCCAGCATTTT	CASSLNWDQPQHF
TRBV29-1	TRBJ2-2	-	-	TGCAGCGTCGGAGCGAACACCGGGGAGCTGTTTTTT	CSVGANTGELFF
TRBV9	TRBJ2-5	-	TRBD1	TGTGCCAGCAGCGTATATGGGACAGAGTACCAAGAGACCCAGTACTTC	CASSVYGTEYQETQYF
TRBV10-3	TRBJ2-5	-	TRBD1	TGTGCCATCAGTACGGGACAGGCGAAAGAGACCCAGTACTTC	CAISTGQAKETQYF
TRBV7-3	TRBJ2-2	-	-	TGTGCCAGCAGTCTTAACACCGGGGAGCTGTTTTTT	CASSLNTGELFF
TRBV30	TRBJ1-1	-	-	TGTGCCTGGAAACCTATGAACACTGAAGCTTTCTTT	CAWKPMNTEAFF